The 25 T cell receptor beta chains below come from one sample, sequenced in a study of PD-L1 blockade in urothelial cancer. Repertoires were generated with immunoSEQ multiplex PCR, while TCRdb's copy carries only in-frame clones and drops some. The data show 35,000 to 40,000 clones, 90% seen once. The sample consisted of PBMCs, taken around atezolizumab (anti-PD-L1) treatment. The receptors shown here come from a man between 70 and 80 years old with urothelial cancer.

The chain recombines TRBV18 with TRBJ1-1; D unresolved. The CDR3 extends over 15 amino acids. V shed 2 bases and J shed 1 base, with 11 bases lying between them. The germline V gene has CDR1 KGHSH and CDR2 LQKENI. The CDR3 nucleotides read TGTGCCAGCTCACCAGGGAGACACCCGAACACTGAAGCTTTCTTT. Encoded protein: CASSPGRHPNTEAFF.

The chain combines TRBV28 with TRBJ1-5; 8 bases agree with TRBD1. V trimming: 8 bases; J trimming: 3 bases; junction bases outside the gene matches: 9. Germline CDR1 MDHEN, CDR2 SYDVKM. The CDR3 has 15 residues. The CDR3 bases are TGTGCCAGCCATAGTCAGGACAGGGTCAATCAGCCCCAGCATTTT. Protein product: CASHSQDRVNQPQHF.

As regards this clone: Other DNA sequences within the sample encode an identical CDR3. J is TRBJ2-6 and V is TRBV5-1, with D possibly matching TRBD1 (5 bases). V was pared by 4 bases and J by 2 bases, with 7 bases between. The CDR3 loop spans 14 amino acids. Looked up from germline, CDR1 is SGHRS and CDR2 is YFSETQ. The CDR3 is CASSRGAGANVLTF. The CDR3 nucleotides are TGCGCCAGCAGCAGGGGCGCTGGGGCCAACGTCCTGACTTTC.

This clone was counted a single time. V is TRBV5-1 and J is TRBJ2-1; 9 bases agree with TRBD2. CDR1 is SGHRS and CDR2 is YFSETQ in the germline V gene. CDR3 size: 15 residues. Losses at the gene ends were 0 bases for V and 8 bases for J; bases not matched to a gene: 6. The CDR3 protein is CASSLEGLAHHEQFF. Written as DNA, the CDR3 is TGCGCCAGCAGCTTGGAGGGACTAGCTCATCATGAGCAGTTCTTC.

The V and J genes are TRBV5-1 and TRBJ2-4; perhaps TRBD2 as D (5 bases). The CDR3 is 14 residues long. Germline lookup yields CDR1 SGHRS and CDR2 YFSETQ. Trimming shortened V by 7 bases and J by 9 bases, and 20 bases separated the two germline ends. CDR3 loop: CASQSEPGNTIQYF. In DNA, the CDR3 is TGCGCCAGCCAATCGGAGCCGGGAAATACCATTCAGTACTTC.

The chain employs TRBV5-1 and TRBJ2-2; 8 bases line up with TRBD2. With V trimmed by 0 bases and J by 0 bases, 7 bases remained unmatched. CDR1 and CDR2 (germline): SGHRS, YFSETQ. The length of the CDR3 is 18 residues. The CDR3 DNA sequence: TGCGCCAGCAGCTTGGCCCCCCTAGCGGGTGCGAACACCGGGGAGCTGTTTTTT. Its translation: CASSLAPLAGANTGELFF.

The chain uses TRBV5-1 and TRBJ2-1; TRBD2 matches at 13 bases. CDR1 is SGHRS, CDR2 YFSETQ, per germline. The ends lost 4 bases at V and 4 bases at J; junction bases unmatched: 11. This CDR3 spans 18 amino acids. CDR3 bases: TGCGCCAGCAGCGGGGGGACTAGCGGGAAGGCGGCATACAATGAGCAGTTCTTC. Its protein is CASSGGTSGKAAYNEQFF.

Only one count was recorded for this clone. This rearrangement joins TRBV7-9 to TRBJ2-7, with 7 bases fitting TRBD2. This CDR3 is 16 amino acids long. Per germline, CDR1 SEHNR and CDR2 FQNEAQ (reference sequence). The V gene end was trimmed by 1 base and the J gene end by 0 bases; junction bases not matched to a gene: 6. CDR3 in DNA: TGTGCCAGCAGCTTAGGAAGCGGGATGAGCTCCTACGAGCAGTACTTC. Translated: CASSLGSGMSSYEQYF.

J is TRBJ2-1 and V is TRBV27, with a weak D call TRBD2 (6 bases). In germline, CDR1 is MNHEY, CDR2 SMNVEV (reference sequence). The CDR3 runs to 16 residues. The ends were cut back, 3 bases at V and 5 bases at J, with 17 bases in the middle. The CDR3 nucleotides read TGTGCCAGCAGTTTGGGGACGGGACTCCTTAACAATGAGCAGTTCTTC. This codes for CASSLGTGLLNNEQFF.

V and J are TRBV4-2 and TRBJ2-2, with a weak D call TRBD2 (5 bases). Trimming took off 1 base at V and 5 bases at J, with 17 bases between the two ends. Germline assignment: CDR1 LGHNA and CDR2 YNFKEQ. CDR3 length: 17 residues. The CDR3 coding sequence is TGTGCCAGCAGCCAAGCGGGCGTGGGGAGTAGGACCGGGGAGCTGTTTTTT. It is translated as CASSQAGVGSRTGELFF.

The CDR3 region has the DNA TGCGCCAGCAGCTTGGTTCGCGGGAGCTCCTACGAGCAGTACTTC. This translates into CASSLVRGSSYEQYF. V usage is TRBV5-1 and J usage is TRBJ2-7; the match to TRBD2 covers 7 bases. The V gene's germline CDR1 is SGHRS and CDR2 YFSETQ. The junction had 3 bases not matched to a gene; V was cut back by 0 bases and J by 0 bases. The CDR3 covers 15 residues.

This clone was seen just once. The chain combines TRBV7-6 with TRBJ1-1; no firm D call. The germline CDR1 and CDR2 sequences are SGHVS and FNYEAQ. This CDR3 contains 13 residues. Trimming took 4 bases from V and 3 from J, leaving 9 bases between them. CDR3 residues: CASSWKGDTEAFF. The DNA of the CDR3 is TGTGCCAGCAGCTGGAAGGGAGACACTGAAGCTTTCTTT.

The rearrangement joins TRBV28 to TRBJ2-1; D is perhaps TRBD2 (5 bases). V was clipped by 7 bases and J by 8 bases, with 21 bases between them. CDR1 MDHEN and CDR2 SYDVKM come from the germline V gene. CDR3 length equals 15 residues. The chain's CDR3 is CASIPGSLFGDEQFF. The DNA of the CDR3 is TGTGCCAGCATCCCGGGGAGCCTCTTTGGGGATGAGCAGTTCTTC.

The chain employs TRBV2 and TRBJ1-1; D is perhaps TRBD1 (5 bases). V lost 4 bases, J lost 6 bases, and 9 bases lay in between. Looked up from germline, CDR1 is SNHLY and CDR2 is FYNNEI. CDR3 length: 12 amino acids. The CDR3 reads CASSGGTSEAFF. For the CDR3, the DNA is TGTGCCAGCAGTGGAGGGACTTCTGAAGCTTTCTTT. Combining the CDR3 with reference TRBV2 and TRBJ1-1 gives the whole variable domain EPEVTQTPSHQVTQMGQEVILRCVPISNHLYFYWYRQILGQKVEFLVSFYNNEISEKSEIFDDQFSVERPDGSNFTLKIRSTKLEDSAMYFCASSGGTSEAFFGQGTRLTVV.

DNA of the CDR3: TGCGCCAGCAGCTCCCCGGACCGACGCGGGGAACTGTTTTTT. It codes for CASSSPDRRGELFF. This sequence joins TRBV5-1 and TRBJ1-4; D is uncertain. The V gene's germline CDR1 is SGHRS and CDR2 YFSETQ. This CDR3 spans 14 amino acids. V lost 3 bases and J 12 bases, leaving 18 bases between the germline ends.

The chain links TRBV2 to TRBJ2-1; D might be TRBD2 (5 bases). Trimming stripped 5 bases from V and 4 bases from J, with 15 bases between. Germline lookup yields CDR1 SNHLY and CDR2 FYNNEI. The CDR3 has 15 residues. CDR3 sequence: CASSRGILFYNEQFF. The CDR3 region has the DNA TGTGCCAGCAGTAGAGGGATCCTATTTTACAATGAGCAGTTCTTC.

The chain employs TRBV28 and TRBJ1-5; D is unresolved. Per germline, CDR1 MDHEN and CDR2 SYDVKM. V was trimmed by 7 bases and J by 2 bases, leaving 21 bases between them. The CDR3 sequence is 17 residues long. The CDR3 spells CASIPTPQLLRNQPQHF. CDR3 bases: TGTGCCAGCATCCCAACCCCACAGCTTCTTCGCAATCAGCCCCAGCATTTT.

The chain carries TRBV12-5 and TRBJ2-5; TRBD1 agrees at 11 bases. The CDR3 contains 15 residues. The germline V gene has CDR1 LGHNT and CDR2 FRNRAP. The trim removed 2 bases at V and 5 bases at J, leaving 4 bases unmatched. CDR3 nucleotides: TGTGCTAGTGGTTTGTCCGGGACAGGGGGTGAGACCCAGTACTTC. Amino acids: CASGLSGTGGETQYF.

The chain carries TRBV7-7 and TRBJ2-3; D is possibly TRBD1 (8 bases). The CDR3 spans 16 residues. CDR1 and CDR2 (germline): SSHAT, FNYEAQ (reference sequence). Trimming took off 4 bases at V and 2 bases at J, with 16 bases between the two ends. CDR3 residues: CASSSYRGTITDTQYF. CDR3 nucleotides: TGTGCCAGCAGCTCCTACAGGGGGACTATCACAGATACGCAGTATTTT.

The CDR3 reads CASSPRVLAGYVYEQYF. CDR3 bases: TGTGCCAGCAGCCCGAGGGTCTTAGCGGGGTACGTCTACGAGCAGTACTTC. The V call is TRBV5-4, the J call TRBJ2-7; TRBD2 matches at 8 bases. CDR1 and CDR2 (germline): SGHNT, YYREEE (reference sequence). Trimming at V came to 4 bases and at J to 3 bases, leaving 15 bases not matched to a gene. The CDR3 loop spans 17 amino acids.

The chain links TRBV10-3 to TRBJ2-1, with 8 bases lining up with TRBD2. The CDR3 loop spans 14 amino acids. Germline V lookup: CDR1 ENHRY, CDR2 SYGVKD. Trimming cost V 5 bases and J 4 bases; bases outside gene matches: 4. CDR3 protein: CAISRAGAYNEQFF. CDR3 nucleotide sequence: TGTGCCATCAGTAGAGCGGGAGCGTACAATGAGCAGTTCTTC.

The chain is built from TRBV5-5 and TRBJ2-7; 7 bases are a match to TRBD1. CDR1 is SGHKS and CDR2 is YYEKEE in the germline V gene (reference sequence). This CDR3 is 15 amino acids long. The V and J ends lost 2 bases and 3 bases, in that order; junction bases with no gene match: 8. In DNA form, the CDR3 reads TGTGCCAGCAGCTTCGGACAGGAGATGTACTACGAGCAGTACTTC. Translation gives CASSFGQEMYYEQYF.

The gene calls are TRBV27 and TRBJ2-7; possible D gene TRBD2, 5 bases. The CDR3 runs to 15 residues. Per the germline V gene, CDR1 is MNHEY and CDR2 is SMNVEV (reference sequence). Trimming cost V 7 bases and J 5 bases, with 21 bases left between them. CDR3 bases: TGTGCCAGCACTCATAGTGGGAGAGGAACAGACGAGCAGTACTTC. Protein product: CASTHSGRGTDEQYF.

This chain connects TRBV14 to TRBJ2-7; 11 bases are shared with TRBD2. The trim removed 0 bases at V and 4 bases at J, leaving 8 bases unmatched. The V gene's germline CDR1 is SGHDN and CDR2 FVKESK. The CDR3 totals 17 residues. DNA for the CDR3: TGTGCCAGCAGCCAAGATGACCCGGGACTAGCGGATTACGAGCAGTACTTC. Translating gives CASSQDDPGLADYEQYF.

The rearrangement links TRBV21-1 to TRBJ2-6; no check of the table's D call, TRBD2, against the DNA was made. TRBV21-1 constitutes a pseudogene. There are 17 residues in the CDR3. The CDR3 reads CASSKDETGTGANVLTF. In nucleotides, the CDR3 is TGTGCCAGCAGCAAAGATGAGACGGGAACTGGGGCCAACGTCCTGACTTTC.